A single sample gave rise to the 14 T cell receptor beta chains below, sequenced in a study of response to subunit inactivated influenza vaccine. TCRdb analysed the RT-PCR reads with MiXCR anew, one entry per CDR3 protein. The sample lists 650,000 to 800,000 distinct CDR3 sequences, roughly 20% occurring once. The sequencing here drew on PBMCs from blood, taken around 5 days after vaccination. These TCRs come from a man between 50 and 59 years old who received an inactivated influenza vaccine.

This clonotype was observed many times. This chain joins TRBV12-3 or TRBV12-4 and TRBJ2-2; D gene unclear. The V end lost 7 bases, the J end lost 5 bases, and 23 bases lay between the germline ends. The CDR3 length is 17 residues. This CDR3 is CASTFPGGGSRTGELFF. The CDR3 nucleotides are TGTGCCAGCACCTTCCCCGGTGGCGGATCCAGGACCGGGGAGCTGTTTTTT.

This sequence joins TRBV25-1 and TRBJ2-5, with no clear D. Germline lookup yields CDR1 MGHDK and CDR2 SYGVNS. The CDR3 is made up of 17 amino acids. V shed 2 bases and J shed 5 bases, with 21 bases lying between them. DNA of the CDR3: TGTGCCAGCAGTGAAGTAGGAAAACCCCGATCCGTGGAGACCCAGTACTTC. Protein product: CASSEVGKPRSVETQYF.

This clonotype turned up a few times. The chain couples TRBV12-3 or TRBV12-4 to TRBJ2-2; 7 bases agree with TRBD1. The CDR3 contains 15 residues. J lost 5 bases, V lost 5 bases, and 8 bases had no gene match. CDR3: CASSKRQGSTGELFF. CDR3 DNA: TGTGCCAGCAGTAAAAGACAGGGTAGTACCGGGGAGCTGTTTTTT.

V gene TRBV20-1 combines with J gene TRBJ1-5; tentatively, D is TRBD1 (6 bases). Germline V gene sequence: CDR1 DFQATT, CDR2 SNEGSKA (reference sequence). The CDR3 covers 12 residues. Trimming removed 2 bases at V and 9 bases at J, with 11 bases between. CDR3 sequence: CSARNLGGPQHF. The CDR3 DNA is TGCAGTGCTAGAAACCTAGGGGGGCCCCAGCATTTT.

This clonotype was detected a few times. CDR3 sequence (DNA): TGCGCCAGCAGCCAAGATCCGACCATTCGGACTGAAGCTTTCTTT. It translates to CASSQDPTIRTEAFF. The chain combines TRBV4-3 with TRBJ1-1; D uncertain. From germline, CDR1 is LGHNA and CDR2 YSLEER. The CDR3 is 15 amino acids. Trimming removed 0 bases at V and 5 bases at J, with 13 bases between.

There are a few counts of this clonotype. Since a much larger clone is just one base distant, this may be a read error. The chain recombines TRBV20-1 with TRBJ1-1; D gene uncertain. CDR3 size: 13 residues. The germline V gene encodes CDR1 DFQATT and CDR2 SNEGSKA (reference sequence). The V end was cut by 0 bases, the J end by 1 base, with 6 bases between. The CDR3 sequence is CSARDLRNTEAFF. The CDR3 DNA sequence: TGCAGTGCTAGAGATCTAAGGAACACTGAAGCTTTCTTT.

This rearrangement joins TRBV29-1 to TRBJ2-1, with 10 bases matching TRBD2. This CDR3 contains 14 residues. CDR1 is SQVTM and CDR2 is ANQGSEA in the germline V gene. V lost 5 bases, J lost 7 bases, and 8 bases stayed unmatched. CDR3 protein: CSVSPSGSRNEQFF. The CDR3 DNA follows: TGCAGCGTTTCTCCTAGCGGGAGTCGGAATGAGCAGTTCTTC.

This clonotype was detected a few times. The genes are TRBV18 and TRBJ1-3; the D is unclear. Germline assignment: CDR1 KGHSH and CDR2 LQKENI. The CDR3 has 16 amino acids. V was trimmed by 2 bases and J by 0 bases, leaving 11 bases between them. The CDR3, as DNA: TGTGCCAGCTCACCATCTTCGGGAACCTCTGGAAACACCATATATTTT. This encodes CASSPSSGTSGNTIYF.

This clonotype was seen more than once but under ten times. The V and J genes are TRBV7-9 and TRBJ2-1; maybe TRBD1 (6 bases). CDR1 is SEHNR, CDR2 FQNEAQ, per germline (reference sequence). V lost 4 bases to trimming and J lost 4 bases, with 8 bases between them. The CDR3 is 13 amino acids. The CDR3 DNA sequence: TGTGCCAGCAGCTGGACAGATTACAATGAGCAGTTCTTC. This sequence encodes CASSWTDYNEQFF. Variable domain in full (rest from reference TRBV7-9 and TRBJ2-1): DTGVSQNPRHKITKRGQNVTFRCDPISEHNRLYWYRQTLGQGPEFLTYFQNEAQLEKSRLLSDRFSAERPKGSFSTLEIQRTEQGDSAMYLCASSWTDYNEQFFGPGTRLTVL.

This clonotype showed up many times. V usage is TRBV4-2 and J usage is TRBJ2-3; 8 nucleotides match TRBD2. Per the germline V gene, CDR1 is LGHNA and CDR2 is YNFKEQ. Losses at the gene ends were 0 bases for V and 1 base for J; bases not matched to a gene: 3. CDR3 length equals 16 residues. The CDR3 DNA is TGTGCCAGCAGCCAAGATACAGCGGGGGGCACAGATACGCAGTATTTT. Protein: CASSQDTAGGTDTQYF.

The chain combines TRBV28 with TRBJ2-1, with 9 positions matching TRBD2. The length of the CDR3 is 15 residues. Germline CDR1 reads MDHEN; CDR2 reads SYDVKM. Trimming took 3 bases from V and 6 from J; bases not matched to a gene: 6. The CDR3 spells CASSFRAGGRNEQFF. The CDR3 region has the DNA TGTGCCAGCAGTTTTCGAGCGGGGGGCCGCAATGAGCAGTTCTTC.

The rearrangement joins TRBV14 to TRBJ2-3; no reliable D call. Germline V gene data show CDR1 as SGHDN and CDR2 as FVKESK. The CDR3 extends over 15 amino acids. V shed 4 bases and J shed 2 bases, with 13 bases lying between them. As DNA, the CDR3 is TGTGCCAGCAGCCCCGAGGTCCGAGCCACAGATACGCAGTATTTT. This sequence encodes CASSPEVRATDTQYF.

This clonotype was found many times. This rearrangement joins TRBV2 to TRBJ2-5, with D unresolved. The CDR3 length is 13 residues. V lost 3 bases to trimming and J lost 1 base, with 6 bases between them. The germline V gene has CDR1 SNHLY and CDR2 FYNNEI. CDR3 bases: TGTGCCAGCAGTGAGTTTTCCCAAGAGACCCAGTACTTC. As protein: CASSEFSQETQYF.

This chain joins TRBV13 and TRBJ2-7; 11 nucleotides align to TRBD2. With V trimmed by 3 bases and J by 4 bases, 5 bases remained unmatched. The CDR3 sequence is 15 residues long. CDR1 and CDR2 from the germline V gene are PRHDT and FYEKMQ (reference sequence). The CDR3 region has the DNA TGTGCCAGCAGCTTTAGCGGGAGGGCCCCGTACGAGCAGTACTTC. Translation gives CASSFSGRAPYEQYF. Combining the CDR3 with reference TRBV13 and TRBJ2-7 gives the whole variable domain AAGVIQSPRHLIKEKRETATLKCYPIPRHDTVYWYQQGPGQDPQFLISFYEKMQSDKGSIPDRFSAQQFSDYHSELNMSSLELGDSALYFCASSFSGRAPYEQYFGPGTRLTVT.